What follows describes a single TCR beta chain. Its antigen remains undetermined. Per-base qualities were not stored, and no clone one base away is much larger. This sample is part of a study of glioma-infiltrating T cells after dendritic cell vaccination (TCRdb year 2016). With regard to the full study: The cohort comprised 15 or so glioblastoma patients from Phase I and II dendritic cell vaccination trials, 9 newly diagnosed and 6 with recurrent disease. In glioblastoma patients vaccinated with dendritic cells, deep sequencing of TCR beta CDR3 regions served to measure tumor-infiltrating lymphocyte content and to compare repertoires between tumor and blood. The vaccine consisted of monocyte-derived dendritic cells cultured seven to eight days with IL-4 and GM-CSF, then pulsed overnight with autologous tumor lysate. Three intradermal dendritic cell vaccine injections were administered to patients at biweekly intervals in the arm below the axilla. Survival after dendritic cell vaccination was correlated with TCR sequencing metrics, including TIL content and tumor-blood repertoire overlap. Patients received autologous tumor lysate-pulsed dendritic cell vaccination between about 2003 and 2012. Study-wide findings and limitations: TCR clonality showed no direct relationship with survival, which suggests that a diverse polyclonal response may matter. The three-group TCR overlap response model was described as speculative and requiring prospective validation. The cohort was small and heterogeneous, only a few patients had full blood and tumor sets, and even fewer had initial-recurrent tumor pairs. After dendritic cell vaccination, a higher estimated pretreatment TIL content predicted longer time to progression and longer overall survival.

TCRB CDR3 regions were amplified from 1.5 to 2 ug genomic DNA, or all available DNA if less, using the immunoSEQ assay. The multiplex PCR employed 60 forward primers targeting TCR V beta segments and 13 reverse primers targeting J beta segments. Synthetic control templates were spiked into each sample at limiting dilution to estimate reads per starting template. The Illumina HiSeq System generated 87 bp sequencing reads. Per the authors' processing: PCR and sequencing errors were removed by merging closely related sequences with a nearest neighbor algorithm. TCR overlap was defined as the percentage of unique tumor TCR beta sequences that were also present in the same patient's peripheral blood. Entries here come from immuneACCESS through TCRdb and include only in-frame sequences with V and J called. Some clones fail to appear in such tables; in the studies checked, an unresolved V gene covers under half of the shortfall, and the cause of the remainder is unknown. V, J and clone size reflect that table, while D and trimming were determined from the DNA. This sample gives 50,000 to 65,000 clones in total; more than 75% of them show up just once. The ten largest clonotypes hold roughly 8.8% of the sample.

V lost 4 bases and J lost 0 bases; the stretch between them is 8 bases long. The germline V gene encodes CDR1 MGHDK and CDR2 SYGVNS. The CDR3 measures 14 amino acids from cysteine to phenylalanine. Here the CDR3 DNA is all that survives: 42 bases in frame from base 1. The time point label, as the study defines it: after dendritic cell vaccination, including at tumor progression/relapse. Patients were selected on the basis of adequate residual fresh-frozen tumor tissue and more than two years of available survival data. None of the glioblastoma patients carried an isocitrate dehydrogenase mutation, although molecular status otherwise varied. PBMC were collected before vaccination, two weeks after the third vaccination, and at tumor progression when it occurred. Genomic DNA was extracted with the Qiagen DNeasy Blood extraction Kit.

The rearranged chain carries TRBV25-1 and TRBJ2-3; the D gene identity is not certain. This clonotype was sampled from a human donor with glioblastoma. The sequences come from blood, collected after dendritic cell vaccination. In nucleotides, the sequence is TGTGCCAGCAGTGTTACTATGAGCACAGATACGCAGTATTTT. Its protein product is CASSVTMSTDTQYF.